The 32 T cell receptor beta chains given below trace back to one sample, sequenced in a study of T cell responses to AZD1222 COVID-19 vaccine. Profiling relied on immunoSEQ multiplex PCR, and the TCRdb table lists in-frame clones only, not all of them. The sample shows roughly 150,000 clones, roughly 92% of them seen only once. The sample consisted of peripheral blood, taken on day 0 of AZD1222 vaccination. The source is an adult in good health.

The CDR3 coding sequence is TGCGCCAGCAGCCAGCTGACGGGCACTAATGAAAAACTGTTTTTT. It encodes CASSQLTGTNEKLFF. The chain links TRBV5-1 to TRBJ1-4; D unclear. Germline-derived CDR1 and CDR2 are SGHRS and YFSETQ. The CDR3 spans 15 residues. Between the trimmed V and J ends, which lost 4 bases and 2 bases, there was a span of 12 bases.

The chain links TRBV6-5 to TRBJ2-7; possible D gene TRBD1, 6 bases. This CDR3 comprises 14 residues. CDR1 MNHEY and CDR2 SVGAGI come from the germline V gene. V was shortened by 6 bases and J by 1 base, with 13 bases between the two germline ends. CDR3 residues: CASSSWTVSYEQYF. As DNA, the CDR3 is TGTGCCAGCAGCTCCTGGACAGTTTCCTACGAGCAGTACTTC.

V and J are TRBV2 and TRBJ2-5; D not certain. Trimming took off 7 bases at V and 4 bases at J, with 7 bases between the two ends. The germline V gene has CDR1 SNHLY and CDR2 FYNNEI. The CDR3 runs 11 residues. DNA for the CDR3: TGTGCCAGCAACTACCCAGAGACCCAGTACTTC. It is translated as CASNYPETQYF.

V is TRBV2 and J is TRBJ1-1; 7 nucleotides line up with TRBD1. Germline CDR1 and CDR2: SNHLY and FYNNEI. The CDR3 sequence is 14 residues long. Trimming removed 4 bases from V and 3 bases from J; junction bases left unmatched: 5. CDR3 DNA sequence: TGTGCCAGCAGTGTCTACAGGGGTGACACTGAAGCTTTCTTT. Its translation is CASSVYRGDTEAFF.

The V and J genes are TRBV7-2 and TRBJ1-1; 7 bases are a match to TRBD1. The ends lost 4 bases at V and 6 bases at J; junction bases unmatched: 8. The CDR3 has 14 residues. In germline, CDR1 is SGHTA, CDR2 FQGNSA. CDR3 in DNA: TGTGCCAGCAGCTCCACCAGGGGGGCTGCTGAAGCTTTCTTT. Its translation is CASSSTRGAAEAFF.

This rearrangement joins TRBV4-1 to TRBJ1-1; D is unresolved. Germline lookup yields CDR1 MGHRA and CDR2 YSYEKL. CDR3 length equals 13 residues. Trimming removed 6 bases at V and 5 bases at J, with 13 bases between. This CDR3 reads CASSHGRRTEAFF. The DNA for the CDR3 is TGCGCCAGCAGTCATGGTCGGAGGACTGAAGCTTTCTTT.

The chain joins TRBV2 to TRBJ1-3; D remains unclear. The ends were cut back, 6 bases at V and 2 bases at J, with 14 bases in the middle. Germline lookup yields CDR1 SNHLY and CDR2 FYNNEI. The CDR3 extends over 15 amino acids. This CDR3 reads CASRLSPDPGNTIYF. The DNA for the CDR3 is TGTGCCAGCAGGCTTAGTCCCGACCCTGGAAACACCATATATTTT.

CDR3 amino acids: CASSLVDTSSYNEQFF. The DNA for the CDR3 is TGTGCCAGCAGCTTAGTGGACACTAGCTCCTACAATGAGCAGTTCTTC. The genes are TRBV7-8 and TRBJ2-1, with D perhaps assigned TRBD1 or TRBD2 (5 bases each). Germline V lookup: CDR1 SGHVS, CDR2 FQNEAQ. Trimming removed 1 base at V and 0 bases at J, with 10 bases between. This CDR3 comprises 16 residues.

The rearrangement joins TRBV6-2 or TRBV6-3 to TRBJ2-6; D ambiguous. Trimming took off 0 bases at V and 0 bases at J, with 9 bases between the two ends. CDR3 length: 17 residues. Germline V gives CDR1 MNHEY, CDR2 SVGEGT. CDR3: CASSYSTGSSGANVLTF. The CDR3 coding sequence is TGTGCCAGCAGTTACTCGACCGGGTCCTCTGGGGCCAACGTCCTGACTTTC.

This clone was counted once. This chain connects TRBV6-5 to TRBJ1-4, with a weak D call TRBD1 (6 bases). The CDR3 consists of 13 residues. Trimming pared 8 bases from V and 5 bases from J, leaving 12 bases between. Germline V lookup: CDR1 MNHEY, CDR2 SVGAGI. CDR3 residues: CASHRVPNEKLFF. CDR3 coding DNA: TGTGCCAGCCACAGGGTCCCCAATGAAAAACTGTTTTTT.

This chain links TRBV20-1 with TRBJ2-1; D is ambiguous. The CDR3 is made up of 10 amino acids. Germline-derived CDR1 and CDR2 are DFQATT and SNEGSKA (reference sequence). Trimming shortened V by 2 bases and J by 6 bases, and 2 bases separated the two germline ends. CDR3 nucleotide sequence: TGCAGTGCTAGATCCAATGAGCAGTTCTTC. Protein: CSARSNEQFF.

The chain is built from TRBV28 and TRBJ2-1; D unresolved. The V end was cut by 6 bases, the J end by 6 bases, with 18 bases between. The CDR3 spans 15 residues. Per the germline V gene, CDR1 is MDHEN and CDR2 is SYDVKM. This CDR3 reads CASRVARRMGNEQFF. CDR3 DNA sequence: TGTGCCAGCAGAGTAGCTCGCAGGATGGGCAATGAGCAGTTCTTC.

This chain joins TRBV13 and TRBJ2-3; possible D gene TRBD1, 6 bases. CDR1 and CDR2 (germline): PRHDT, FYEKMQ (reference sequence). V was trimmed by 5 bases and J by 3 bases, leaving 15 bases between them. The CDR3 has 15 amino acids. The CDR3 sequence is CASSLTGRRTDTQYF. The CDR3 coding sequence is TGTGCCAGCAGCCTGACAGGACGGAGAACAGATACGCAGTATTTT.

This chain links TRBV18 with TRBJ2-7; 9 bases map to TRBD1. Germline values: CDR1 KGHSH, CDR2 LQKENI. Germline trimming cut 0 bases from V and 3 bases from J; bases unmatched to any gene: 6. The CDR3 is 16 amino acids. Here the CDR3 DNA reads TGTGCCAGCTCACCACCTGGGACAGGGAAAGGCTACGAGCAGTACTTC. Its translation is CASSPPGTGKGYEQYF.

The V and J genes are TRBV9 and TRBJ2-1, with 8 positions matching TRBD2. Germline CDR1 and CDR2: SGDLS and YYNGEE. V was pared by 3 bases and J by 1 base, with 6 bases of the junction left unmatched. This CDR3 has 16 amino acids. The CDR3 bases are TGTGCCAGCAGCGCGGGGGGGTCAGTATCCTACAATGAGCAGTTCTTC. Translated, it gives CASSAGGSVSYNEQFF.

Concerning this clone itself: The junction and the germline gene differ at one end; a read error may be behind it. This chain joins TRBV29-1 and TRBJ1-2, with unresolved D. The CDR3 is 12 residues long. Per the germline V gene, CDR1 is SQVTM and CDR2 is ANQGSEA. The CDR3: CSVVRPPADGFF. The CDR3, as DNA: TGCAGCGTTGTAAGGCCCCCAGCGGATGGCTTCTTC.

The CDR3 nucleotides read TGTGCCAGCAGTCGTGGAGCGGGACTAGGCGAAAAACTGTTTTTT. Its translation: CASSRGAGLGEKLFF. The rearrangement uses TRBV6-4 and TRBJ1-4; D is perhaps TRBD1 (5 bases). In germline, CDR1 is MRHNA, CDR2 SNTAGT. Trimming stripped 5 bases from V and 8 bases from J, with 18 bases between. The CDR3 is 15 residues long.

The J gene is TRBJ1-2, the V gene TRBV6-5, with D tentatively TRBD1 (5 bases). Trimming pared 6 bases from V and 2 bases from J, leaving 13 bases between. The CDR3 covers 14 residues. Germline-derived CDR1 and CDR2 are MNHEY and SVGAGI. Here the CDR3 DNA reads TGTGCCAGCAGAGGGGACGGCCAAAACTATGGCTACACCTTC. As protein: CASRGDGQNYGYTF.

The rearrangement joins TRBV18 to TRBJ2-2; 11 bases line up with TRBD1. CDR3 length: 16 amino acids. Germline CDR1 KGHSH, CDR2 LQKENI. The trim removed 5 bases at V and 2 bases at J, leaving 4 bases unmatched. The CDR3 bases are TGTGCCAGCTCAGCCGGACAGGGGGCTAACACCGGGGAGCTGTTTTTT. This encodes CASSAGQGANTGELFF.

V usage is TRBV3-1 (or the pseudogene TRBV3-2) and J usage is TRBJ2-1; D remains ambiguous. The CDR3 loop spans 15 amino acids. V was shortened by 1 base and J by 1 base, with 8 bases between the two germline ends. Per germline, CDR1 LGHDT and CDR2 YNNKEL (reference sequence). The CDR3 DNA reads TGTGCCAGCAGCCAAGGGCAGGAATCCTACAATGAGCAGTTCTTC. This encodes CASSQGQESYNEQFF.

This sequence joins TRBV18 and TRBJ1-3; D remains unclear. Trimming took off 5 bases at V and 3 bases at J, with 5 bases between the two ends. CDR1 is KGHSH, CDR2 LQKENI, per germline. CDR3 size: 12 residues. CDR3 nucleotide sequence: TGTGCCAGCTCAGATCGTGGAAACACCATATATTTT. Its protein product is CASSDRGNTIYF.

In regard to this clone: The same CDR3 arises from other DNA sequences in this sample as well. The genes are TRBV5-1 and TRBJ1-1; 7 positions match TRBD1. J was trimmed by 1 base and V by 4 bases; bases with no gene match: 4. The CDR3 is 14 amino acids. Germline CDR1 reads SGHRS; CDR2 reads YFSETQ. CDR3 nucleotides: TGCGCCAGCAGCCTTCAGGGGGGGAACACTGAAGCTTTCTTT. Translation: CASSLQGGNTEAFF.

This clone appeared a few times. The CDR3 bases are TGTGCCAGCACCCACCTCTCCCCCCCCCGGGAGCAGTTCTTC. It yields the protein CASTHLSPPREQFF. The chain links TRBV5-6 to TRBJ2-1, with D unresolved. This CDR3 spans 14 amino acids. Germline assignment: CDR1 SGHDT and CDR2 YYEEEE. V lost 6 bases, J lost 10 bases, and 20 bases lay in between.

The chain uses TRBV6-6 and TRBJ2-7; D call uncertain. V lost 0 bases, J lost 1 base, and 4 bases lay in between. Germline V gene data show CDR1 as MNHNY and CDR2 as SVGAGI (reference sequence). CDR3 length: 13 amino acids. The CDR3 is CASSYSRSYEQYF. The CDR3 DNA reads as TGTGCCAGCAGTTACTCCAGATCCTACGAGCAGTACTTC.

J is TRBJ2-1 and V is TRBV5-1; 8 positions agree with TRBD2. The CDR3 runs 16 residues. In germline, CDR1 is SGHRS, CDR2 YFSETQ. J was trimmed by 6 bases and V by 4 bases; bases with no gene match: 12. The CDR3 reads CASSPVSRGDSNEQFF. The CDR3 DNA reads TGCGCCAGCAGCCCCGTTTCGCGGGGGGATTCCAATGAGCAGTTCTTC.

The genes are TRBV19 and TRBJ1-1, with D tentatively TRBD1 (6 bases). This CDR3 region has 15 residues. From germline, CDR1 is LNHDA and CDR2 SQIVND (reference sequence). V dropped 4 bases and J dropped 0 bases, with 12 bases sitting between them. CDR3 protein: CASSTHGGLNTEAFF. The CDR3 DNA follows: TGTGCCAGTAGTACCCACGGGGGCCTGAACACTGAAGCTTTCTTT.

CDR3 nucleotide sequence: TGTGCCAGCAGCTCCGGCTTGGGGGGCGTTTATAGCAATCAGCCCCAGCATTTT. Translated, it gives CASSSGLGGVYSNQPQHF. The rearrangement joins TRBV7-9 to TRBJ1-5; TRBD1 is a possible D gene (6 bases). The CDR3 covers 18 residues. Trimming stripped 4 bases from V and 0 bases from J, with 19 bases between. The germline CDR1 and CDR2 sequences are SEHNR and FQNEAQ (reference sequence).

This clone has a single count. The genes are TRBV5-6 and TRBJ2-2; D perhaps matches TRBD2 (6 bases). The CDR3 has 13 amino acids. The germline CDR1 and CDR2 sequences are SGHDT and YYEEEE. V was clipped by 4 bases and J by 6 bases, with 10 bases between them. This chain's CDR3 is CASSRIAAGELFF. The CDR3 DNA follows: TGTGCCAGCAGCCGTATAGCGGCCGGGGAGCTGTTTTTT.

In the case of this clone: The junction departs from the called germline gene at one end, perhaps through a read error. The V call is TRBV30, the J call TRBJ2-7, with 7 bases fitting TRBD2. Per the germline V gene, CDR1 is GTSNPN and CDR2 is SVGIG (reference sequence). The CDR3 has 13 residues. In DNA form, the CDR3 reads TGTGCCTGGGGGGAGGGGTTCCTCTACCAGCAGTACTTC. This encodes CAWGEGFLYQQYF.

The chain uses TRBV19 and TRBJ2-2, with D possibly TRBD2 on 5 matching bases. Per germline, CDR1 LNHDA and CDR2 SQIVND (reference sequence). V dropped 3 bases and J dropped 6 bases, with 8 bases sitting between them. This CDR3 has 13 residues. Written as DNA, the CDR3 is TGTGCCAGTAGTATCACGGGGTCCGGGGAGCTGTTTTTT. Its protein is CASSITGSGELFF.

CDR3 loop: CASSLSAPGRNYGYTF. The CDR3 DNA reads TGTGCCAGCAGTTTATCAGCGCCAGGCCGTAACTATGGCTACACCTTC. The rearrangement links TRBV27 to TRBJ1-2; D call uncertain. Deletions cut 0 bases from V and 1 base from J, with 12 bases between. The V gene's germline CDR1 is MNHEY and CDR2 SMNVEV (reference sequence). CDR3 length: 16 residues.

This chain links TRBV7-9 with TRBJ2-5, with D possibly TRBD2 on 6 matching bases. Germline V lookup: CDR1 SEHNR, CDR2 FQNEAQ (reference sequence). Trimming took 0 bases from V and 4 from J, leaving 9 bases between them. CDR3 length equals 14 residues. The CDR3 DNA reads TGTGCCAGCAGCTTAGCTCGGGGGACAGAGACCCAGTACTTC. This gives the protein CASSLARGTETQYF.